This T cell receptor (beta chain) was retrieved from a study of Graves' ophthalmopathy and Graves' hyperthyroidism. Amplifying from RNA transcripts, the study obtained TCR beta CDR3 regions. A first-round RT-PCR used HTBI primers, followed by a second-round multiplex PCR. One entry per CDR3 protein, called by TCRdb with MiXCR from the multiplex PCR reads. The table records approximately 37,000 distinct CDR3 sequences, over 40% of them present only once. This clonotype showed up many times. What it recognizes is unknown. Germline V gives CDR1 LNHDA, CDR2 SQIVND (reference sequence). The CDR3 is 14 amino acids. V was pared by 6 bases and J by 5 bases, with 9 bases of the junction left unmatched. Points from the study as a whole: Most expanded clonotypes from thyroid (those above 0.001 frequency) were also found in blood. Ophthalmopathy cases were distinguished from stable hyperthyroidism by a 13-signature model, reaching around 90% sensitivity and over 80% specificity.

The sequenced material came from peripheral blood. V usage is TRBV19 and J usage is TRBJ1-1; TRBD1 agrees at 7 bases. The source is an adult man with Graves' ophthalmopathy. DNA of the CDR3: TGTGCCAGTAGGGCCAGGGGGGAGAATACTGAAGCTTTCTTT. As protein: CASRARGENTEAFF.